This T cell receptor beta chain appears in the sequencing data of a study of blood T cell repertoires in COVID-19. The protocol was immunoSEQ multiplex PCR, while the TCRdb copy is restricted to in-frame clones and leaves out a portion. The sample carries around 360,000 clones, roughly 90% recorded once. The CDR3 is made up of 16 amino acids. Trimming took 3 bases from V and 0 from J, leaving 13 bases between them. From germline, CDR1 is KGHSH and CDR2 LQKENI. The sequencing input was PBMCs or T cells enriched from blood (not recorded which). V is TRBV18 and J is TRBJ2-3; D remains ambiguous. The TCR sequence derives from a woman aged 30 to 39 who had recovered from COVID-19. The CDR3 loop reads CASSPKQIPSTDTQYF. The CDR3 coding sequence is TGTGCCAGCTCACCTAAACAGATTCCTAGCACAGATACGCAGTATTTT.